The 25 T cell receptor beta chains below come from one sample, sequenced in a study of T cells after yellow fever vaccination. Each CDR3 protein is one row after TCRdb ran MiXCR on the 5' RACE reads. The data hold some 550,000 distinct CDR3 sequences, with around 21% observed a single time. Sequenced material: PBMCs, taken 15 days after the yellow fever booster vaccination. Source of these receptors: a man aged 25-45 years who received the YFV17D yellow fever vaccine.

The chain links TRBV7-9 to TRBJ2-3; 12 positions match TRBD1. The germline V gene encodes CDR1 SEHNR and CDR2 FQNEAQ (reference sequence). CDR3 length: 16 residues. V lost 5 bases, J lost 6 bases, and 9 bases stayed unmatched. The CDR3 DNA is TGTGCCAGCAGCGACCTGGGACAGGGGGCACAGGATACGCAGTATTTT. Translated, it gives CASSDLGQGAQDTQYF.

The V call is TRBV29-1, the J call TRBJ1-1; D gene unclear. Looked up from germline, CDR1 is SQVTM and CDR2 is ANQGSEA. The V and J ends lost 4 bases and 1 base respectively, with 10 bases between them. The CDR3 is 13 residues long. CDR3 region: CSVVYTPNTEAFF. In nucleotides, the CDR3 is TGCAGCGTTGTGTACACACCGAACACTGAAGCTTTCTTT.

This clonotype came up many times. J is TRBJ2-2 and V is TRBV5-1; the D gene is possibly TRBD2 (6 bases). CDR3 length: 15 amino acids. The germline CDR1 and CDR2 sequences are SGHRS and YFSETQ. V was trimmed by 0 bases and J by 2 bases, leaving 8 bases between them. The CDR3 region has the DNA TGCGCCAGCAGCTTGGCGGGAGCCAACACCGGGGAGCTGTTTTTT. This translates into CASSLAGANTGELFF.

The chain joins TRBV20-1 to TRBJ2-1, with D possibly TRBD2 on 6 matching bases. Germline V lookup: CDR1 DFQATT, CDR2 SNEGSKA (reference sequence). This CDR3 region has 11 residues. V was cut by 3 bases and J by 9 bases, with 9 bases left in between. CDR3 sequence: CSARDYGEQFF. CDR3 bases: TGCAGTGCTAGGGACTACGGTGAGCAGTTCTTC.

This rearrangement joins TRBV29-1 to TRBJ2-1; 14 nucleotides agree with TRBD2. The J segment lost 9 bases and the V segment lost 5 bases, leaving 9 bases of the junction unmatched. This CDR3 has 15 amino acids. Germline values: CDR1 SQVTM, CDR2 ANQGSEA. DNA for the CDR3: TGCAGCGTTTCTTCCGGGACTAGCGGGAGAGGTGAGCAGTTCTTC. The encoded protein is CSVSSGTSGRGEQFF.

DNA of the CDR3: TGTGCCAGCACAGACAGGGGTTTCGAGCAGTACTTC. It yields the protein CASTDRGFEQYF. The rearrangement uses TRBV12-3 or TRBV12-4 and TRBJ2-7; 8 positions agree with TRBD1. Germline trimming cut 7 bases from V and 6 bases from J; bases unmatched to any gene: 5. The CDR3 is 12 residues long.

CDR3 protein: CASSADRVGTDTQYF. CDR3 in DNA: TGTGCCAGCAGCGCAGACAGGGTTGGCACAGATACGCAGTATTTT. V usage is TRBV9 and J usage is TRBJ2-3; 7 bases line up with TRBD1. There are 15 residues in the CDR3. V dropped 3 bases and J dropped 1; count of bases not matched to a gene: 5. Germline CDR1 reads SGDLS; CDR2 reads YYNGEE.

The rearrangement joins TRBV27 to TRBJ2-3; a weak D match, TRBD2 (5 bases). Germline V CDR1 and CDR2: MNHEY, SMNVEV (reference sequence). With 7 bases removed from V and 6 bases from J, the gap between germline ends came to 14 bases. The CDR3 runs 13 residues. CDR3 loop: CASTALTGDTQYF. DNA of the CDR3: TGTGCCAGCACCGCCCTCACGGGGGATACGCAGTATTTT.

This clonotype has more than one count but fewer than ten. The genes are TRBV7-3 and TRBJ2-1, with D unclear. V lost 2 bases and J 9 bases, leaving 14 bases between the germline ends. CDR1 and CDR2 (germline): SGHTA, FQGTGA. CDR3 length: 14 residues. The DNA for the CDR3 is TGTGCCAGCAGCTTATCCCTCAATGCGGCTGAGCAGTTCTTC. Translated, it gives CASSLSLNAAEQFF. Based on the CDR3 plus reference TRBV7-3 and TRBJ2-1, the full variable domain is GAGVSQTPSNKVTEKGKYVELRCDPISGHTALYWYRQSLGQGPEFLIYFQGTGAADDSGLPNDRFFAVRPEGSVSTLKIQRTERGDSAVYLCASSLSLNAAEQFFGPGTRLTVL.

This chain joins TRBV29-1 and TRBJ2-1; 8 nucleotides agree with TRBD1. The V gene's germline CDR1 is SQVTM and CDR2 ANQGSEA. CDR3 length: 15 amino acids. V was clipped by 7 bases and J by 4 bases; unmatched bases: 12. The CDR3 is CSGSGQATVYNEQFF. For the CDR3, the DNA is TGCAGCGGATCGGGACAGGCAACGGTTTACAATGAGCAGTTCTTC.

In its sample, this clonotype was seen a few times. V usage is TRBV14 and J usage is TRBJ2-7; tentative D call: TRBD2 (6 bases). CDR3 length equals 13 residues. The germline CDR1 and CDR2 sequences are SGHDN and FVKESK. Trimming stripped 8 bases from V and 3 bases from J, with 14 bases between. CDR3 amino acids: CASGTSRDYEQYF. The DNA of the CDR3 is TGTGCCAGCGGGACCTCGCGGGACTACGAGCAGTACTTC.

This clonotype was seen more than once but under ten times. The chain links TRBV6-5 to TRBJ2-1; 10 positions match TRBD2. The length of the CDR3 is 16 residues. Germline loops: CDR1 MNHEY, CDR2 SVGAGI. V lost 0 bases to trimming and J lost 8 bases; unmatched junction nucleotides: 7. The CDR3 loop is CASSYSGSSGRYEQFF. In DNA form, the CDR3 reads TGTGCCAGCAGTTACTCGGGATCTAGCGGGAGATATGAGCAGTTCTTC.

The V and J genes are TRBV7-9 and TRBJ2-4; tentative D call: TRBD1 (5 bases). CDR1 is SEHNR, CDR2 FQNEAQ, per germline (reference sequence). CDR3 length equals 13 residues. V lost 3 bases and J 4 bases, leaving 7 bases between the germline ends. As DNA, the CDR3 is TGTGCCAGCAGCTTGGCAGGGAAAAACATTCAGTACTTC. Translating it yields CASSLAGKNIQYF.

This clonotype was detected only once. The chain joins TRBV20-1 to TRBJ1-2; TRBD1 agrees at 7 bases. This CDR3 spans 13 amino acids. With V trimmed by 0 bases and J by 7 bases, 5 bases remained unmatched. Germline values: CDR1 DFQATT, CDR2 SNEGSKA (reference sequence). The CDR3 nucleotides read TGCAGTGCTAGAGATTTAACAGGGGTTGGCTACACCTTC. Translation: CSARDLTGVGYTF.

A few counts support this clonotype. The chain uses TRBV20-1 and TRBJ2-1; D remains unclear. The germline V gene encodes CDR1 DFQATT and CDR2 SNEGSKA (reference sequence). V dropped 6 bases and J dropped 5 bases, with 14 bases sitting between them. The CDR3 totals 13 residues. The CDR3 sequence: CSAPKSGDNEQFF. CDR3 sequence (DNA): TGCAGTGCCCCTAAAAGTGGAGACAATGAGCAGTTCTTC.

This rearrangement joins TRBV7-6 to TRBJ2-1; 7 bases match TRBD2. The CDR3 runs 16 residues. The germline V gene encodes CDR1 SGHVS and CDR2 FNYEAQ. Trimming removed 5 bases from V and 10 bases from J; junction bases left unmatched: 17. The CDR3 bases are TGTGCCAGCAGCCCGGGGGTGGGGGAGGGCAACTCGGAGCAGTTCTTC. It yields the protein CASSPGVGEGNSEQFF.

The V gene is TRBV12-3 or TRBV12-4, the J gene TRBJ2-5; D uncertain. CDR3 length equals 13 residues. The V gene lost 3 bases and the J gene lost 3 bases, with 8 bases spanning the gap. The chain's CDR3 is CASSFFGKETQYF. The CDR3 DNA is TGTGCCAGCAGTTTTTTCGGAAAAGAGACCCAGTACTTC.

This chain uses TRBV7-3 with TRBJ2-1; 9 nucleotides align to TRBD2. The germline V gene encodes CDR1 SGHTA and CDR2 FQGTGA. The length of the CDR3 is 13 residues. With V trimmed by 5 bases and J by 6 bases, 2 bases remained unmatched. The CDR3 loop reads CASSASGANEQFF. The CDR3 DNA sequence: TGTGCCAGCAGCGCTAGCGGGGCCAATGAGCAGTTCTTC. The variable domain in full, with the rest retrieved from reference TRBV7-3 and TRBJ2-1, is GAGVSQTPSNKVTEKGKYVELRCDPISGHTALYWYRQSLGQGPEFLIYFQGTGAADDSGLPNDRFFAVRPEGSVSTLKIQRTERGDSAVYLCASSASGANEQFFGPGTRLTVL.

The chain has TRBV30 and TRBJ2-2; unclear D gene. Germline-derived CDR1 and CDR2 are GTSNPN and SVGIG (reference sequence). This CDR3 is 11 amino acids long. The V gene lost 5 bases and the J gene lost 4 bases, with 5 bases spanning the gap. The CDR3 here is CAWESTGELFF. In DNA, the CDR3 is TGTGCCTGGGAAAGCACCGGGGAGCTGTTTTTT.

This clonotype turned up a few times. The chain recombines TRBV5-1 with TRBJ2-3, with 7 bases aligning to TRBD1. Germline assignment: CDR1 SGHRS and CDR2 YFSETQ. The CDR3 contains 15 residues. After removal of 0 bases from V and 2 bases from J, the junction contained 3 bases not matched to a gene. CDR3 in DNA: TGCGCCAGCAGCTTGGGACAGGGAAACACAGATACGCAGTATTTT. It is translated as CASSLGQGNTDTQYF.

The rearrangement uses TRBV10-3 and TRBJ2-3; possible D gene TRBD1, 5 bases. The CDR3 length is 13 residues. CDR1 and CDR2 from the germline V gene are ENHRY and SYGVKD. The V end was cut by 11 bases, the J end by 3 bases, with 15 bases between. CDR3 coding DNA: TGTGCCTCCAGGGAAATGGGGACAGATACGCAGTATTTT. As protein: CASREMGTDTQYF.

At least ten counts were recorded for this clonotype. The CDR3 bases are TGTGCCAGCAGCCAGGGGCCTAGCGGGATCTACGAGCAGTACTTC. Protein sequence: CASSQGPSGIYEQYF. V and J are TRBV11-2 and TRBJ2-7; TRBD2 agrees at 9 bases. V was clipped by 5 bases and J by 3 bases; unmatched bases: 8. The length of the CDR3 is 15 residues. Germline V gives CDR1 SGHAT, CDR2 FQNNGV. Full variable domain (outside the CDR3, taken from reference TRBV11-2 and TRBJ2-7): EAGVAQSPRYKIIEKRQSVAFWCNPISGHATLYWYQQILGQGPKLLIQFQNNGVVDDSQLPKDRFSAERLKGVDSTLKIQPAKLEDSAVYLCASSQGPSGIYEQYFGPGTRLTVT.

In its sample, this clonotype was seen a few times. Here the CDR3 reads CASSLRTSGVNEQFF. Here the CDR3 DNA reads TGTGCCAGCAGTCTCAGGACTAGCGGAGTGAATGAGCAGTTCTTC. V and J are TRBV12-3 or TRBV12-4 and TRBJ2-1; 10 bases are shared with TRBD2. This CDR3 has 15 amino acids. The J segment lost 7 bases and the V segment lost 5 bases, leaving 8 bases of the junction unmatched.

CDR3 sequence (DNA): TGTGCCAGCAGCACACGGGGTCTTACTAGGGGAGATACGCAGTATTTT. Residues: CASSTRGLTRGDTQYF. The chain uses TRBV7-9 and TRBJ2-3; D may correspond to TRBD1 or TRBD2 (5 bases each). This CDR3 contains 16 residues. Trimming shortened V by 5 bases and J by 5 bases, and 20 bases separated the two germline ends. The germline V gene encodes CDR1 SEHNR and CDR2 FQNEAQ (reference sequence).

J is TRBJ2-2 and V is TRBV5-1; TRBD1 matches at 7 bases. Per germline, CDR1 SGHRS and CDR2 YFSETQ. V dropped 6 bases and J dropped 3; count of bases not matched to a gene: 5. The CDR3 contains 14 residues. CDR3 protein: CASIEGADTGELFF. The CDR3 nucleotides read TGCGCCAGCATTGAGGGGGCGGACACCGGGGAGCTGTTTTTT.